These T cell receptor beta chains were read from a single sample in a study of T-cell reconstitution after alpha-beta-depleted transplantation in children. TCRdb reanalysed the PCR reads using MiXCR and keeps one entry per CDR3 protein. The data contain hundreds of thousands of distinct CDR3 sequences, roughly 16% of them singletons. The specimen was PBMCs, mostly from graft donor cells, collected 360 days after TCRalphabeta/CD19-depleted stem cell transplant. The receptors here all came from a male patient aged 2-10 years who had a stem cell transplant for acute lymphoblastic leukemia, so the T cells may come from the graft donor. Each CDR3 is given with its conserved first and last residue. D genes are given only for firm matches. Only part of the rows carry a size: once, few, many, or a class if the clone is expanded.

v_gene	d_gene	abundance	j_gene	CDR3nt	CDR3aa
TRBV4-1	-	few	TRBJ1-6	TGCGCCAGCAGCCAAGATGAGGGGAATTCACCCCTCCACTTT	CASSQDEGNSPLHF
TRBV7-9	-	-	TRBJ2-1	TGTGCCAGCAGCTTACCCAAGGATACCTCCTACAATGAGCAGTTCTTC	CASSLPKDTSYNEQFF
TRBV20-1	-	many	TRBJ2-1	TGCAGTGCTGTAGCGACCTACAATGAGCAGTTCTTC	CSAVATYNEQFF
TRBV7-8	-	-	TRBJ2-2	TGTGCCAGAACAGGAACTACGAACACCGGGGAGCTGTTTTTT	CARTGTTNTGELFF
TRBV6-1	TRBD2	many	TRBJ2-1	TGTGCCAGCATAGGAGCGGGAGGGAAGTCTGAGCAGTTCTTC	CASIGAGGKSEQFF
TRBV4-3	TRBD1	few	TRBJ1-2	TGCGCCAGCAGCGGGGACAGGGTATTCGAGGGCTACACCTTC	CASSGDRVFEGYTF
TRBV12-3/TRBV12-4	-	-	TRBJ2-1	TGTGCCAGCAGTCTCGTTCCAGCGGGCTCCAACAATGAGCAGTTCTTC	CASSLVPAGSNNEQFF
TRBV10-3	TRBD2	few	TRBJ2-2	TGTGCCATCAGGCCCAGCGGGAGGACCGGGGAGCTGTTTTTT	CAIRPSGRTGELFF
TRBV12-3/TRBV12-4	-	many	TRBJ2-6	TGTGCCAGCAGTAGCGACAGGTCCTCTGGGGCCAACGTCCTGACTTTC	CASSSDRSSGANVLTF
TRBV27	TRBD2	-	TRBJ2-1	TGTGCCAGCAGTTTAATAGGCCTAGCGGGATGGCCGGGGCACAATGAGCAGTTCTTC	CASSLIGLAGWPGHNEQFF
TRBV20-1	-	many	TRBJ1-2	TGCAGTGCTAGCCGACCCAACTATGGCTACACCTTC	CSASRPNYGYTF
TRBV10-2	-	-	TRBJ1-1	TGCGCCAGCAGTGAGTCTCTCCGGTCTGAAGCTTTCTTT	CASSESLRSEAFF
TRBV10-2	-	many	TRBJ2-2	TGCGCCAGCACTAGGGCCACCGGGGAGCTGTTTTTT	CASTRATGELFF
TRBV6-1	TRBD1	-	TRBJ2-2	TGTGCCAGCAAACAGGGGGCCGGCGGGGAGCTGTTTTTT	CASKQGAGGELFF
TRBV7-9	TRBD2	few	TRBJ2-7	TGTGCCAGCAGCGCACAGGGACTAGTACTCACCGAGCAGTACTTC	CASSAQGLVLTEQYF
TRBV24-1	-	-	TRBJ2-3	TGTGCCACCAGTGATCCCGCAGGCGAGGGATCAGATACGCAGTATTTT	CATSDPAGEGSDTQYF
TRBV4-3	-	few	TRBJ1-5	TGCGCCAGCAGCCAAGACGTGAGGCGGCGCAATCAGCCCCAGCATTTT	CASSQDVRRRNQPQHF
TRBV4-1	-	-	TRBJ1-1	TGCGCCAGCAGCTCACAGTTTACAGCGCCGACTGAAGCTTTCTTT	CASSSQFTAPTEAFF
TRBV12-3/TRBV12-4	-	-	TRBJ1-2	TGTGCCAGCAGTTCCAGGGTTTCTAACTATGGCTACACCTTC	CASSSRVSNYGYTF
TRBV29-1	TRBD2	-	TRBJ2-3	TGCAGCGTTGACGGCCTAGCGGGGAGCACAGATACGCAGTATTTT	CSVDGLAGSTDTQYF
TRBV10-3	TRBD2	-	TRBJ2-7	TGTGCCATCAGTGAGTCTGTAGGACTAGCGGGAAGATACGAGCAGTACTTC	CAISESVGLAGRYEQYF
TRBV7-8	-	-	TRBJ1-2	TGTGCCAGTAACAGGGTAGAGAATGGCTACACCTTC	CASNRVENGYTF
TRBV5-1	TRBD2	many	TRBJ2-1	TGCGCCAGCAGCACGGTCCCGGGACTAGCAGGATCGGATGAGCAGTTCTTC	CASSTVPGLAGSDEQFF
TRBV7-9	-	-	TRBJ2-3	TGTGCCAGCAGCCCAAGGAGGATGTCTTGGGATACGCAGTATTTT	CASSPRRMSWDTQYF
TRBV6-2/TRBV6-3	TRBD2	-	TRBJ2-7	TGTGCCAGCAGTTACGCAAGCGGGAGTCCCTCCTACGAGCAGTACTTC	CASSYASGSPSYEQYF
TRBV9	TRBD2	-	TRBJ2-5	TGTGCCAGCAGCGTAGCTGTGGGAGGGCGGGAGACCCAGTACTTC	CASSVAVGGRETQYF
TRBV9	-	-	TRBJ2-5	TGTGCCAGCAGCACAGGTCAAGAGACCCAGTACTTC	CASSTGQETQYF
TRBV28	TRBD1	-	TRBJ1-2	TGTGCCAGCAGTTTAGTGGAGGGGGCTTGGGGAGGCTACACCTTC	CASSLVEGAWGGYTF
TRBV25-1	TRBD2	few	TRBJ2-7	TGTGCCAGCAGTGACAGCGGGAGGGGAAACGAGCAGTACTTC	CASSDSGRGNEQYF
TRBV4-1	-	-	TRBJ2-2	TGCGCCAGCAGCCAAGATAACCCGAGTTACACCGGGGAGCTGTTTTTT	CASSQDNPSYTGELFF
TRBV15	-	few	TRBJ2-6	TGTGCCACCAGCACAGACAGTATCGTCCTGACTTTC	CATSTDSIVLTF
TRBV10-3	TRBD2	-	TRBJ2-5	TGTGCCATCAGTGGTAGCGGGATTGGGACCCAGTACTTC	CAISGSGIGTQYF
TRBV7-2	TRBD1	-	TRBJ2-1	TGTGCCAGCAGCCATAACGTTGGACAGGGCCAGTTCTTC	CASSHNVGQGQFF
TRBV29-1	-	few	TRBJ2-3	TGCAGCGTTGAACTGGTGGCAGAAGATACGCAGTATTTT	CSVELVAEDTQYF
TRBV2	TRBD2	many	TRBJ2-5	TGTGCCAGCAGTGACCCAGCGGGAACGCAAGAGACCCAGTACTTC	CASSDPAGTQETQYF
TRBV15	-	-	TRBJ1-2	TGTGCCACCAGCAGAGATTCCGGGCGGGATGGCTACACCTTC	CATSRDSGRDGYTF
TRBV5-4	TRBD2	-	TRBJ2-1	TGTGCCAGCAGCGTGGGACTAGCGGGAGGGGTTGAGCAGTTCTTC	CASSVGLAGGVEQFF
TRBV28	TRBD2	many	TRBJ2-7	TGTGCCAGCAGTTTACCGCATCTAGCGGGAGTCCCCAAGGTCTACGAGCAGTACTTC	CASSLPHLAGVPKVYEQYF
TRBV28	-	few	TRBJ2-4	-	CASSTYFGPGKNIQYF
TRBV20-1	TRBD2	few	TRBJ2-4	TGCAGTGGGACTAGCGGGATGTTAGCGAAAAACATTCAGTACTTC	CSGTSGMLAKNIQYF
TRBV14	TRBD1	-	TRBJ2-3	TGTGCCAGCAGTCCCACAGGGGTTCATACGCAGTATTTT	CASSPTGVHTQYF
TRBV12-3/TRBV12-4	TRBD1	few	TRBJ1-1	TGTGCCAGCAGGGGTCCGACAGGCGTCATCAGGGGGTTTGAAGCTTTCTTT	CASRGPTGVIRGFEAFF
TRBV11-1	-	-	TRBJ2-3	TGTGCCAGCAGCCTTTCAGAGGGAACAGATCCGAGCACAGATACGCAGTATTTT	CASSLSEGTDPSTDTQYF